This T cell receptor (beta chain) emerged from a study of cytomegalovirus exposure and HLA in healthy donors (dated by TCRdb to 2015 to 2018). General notes on the study: In an earlier analysis of some 610 of the donors, under 300 Gb of sequence data and 117 million unique TCR beta sequences from about 180 million T cells were reported. The aim of the study was to test whether cataloging public T cell receptors could identify signatures of past pathogen exposure. Several DR-DQ haplotypes were handled as single units for association and clustering, since linkage in the cohort was strong. A later genetic analysis took genome-wide SNP genotypes for about 65% of the 666 donors and used that subset as a discovery cohort. Among the roughly 390 genotyped donors, around 81% belonged to the genetic ancestry cluster associated with self-reported Caucasian donors. The study used immunosequencing to profile the T cell repertoires of approximately 650 subjects and linked those repertoires to cytomegalovirus serostatus. Donor age, sex, ethnicity and CMV serostatus were compiled together with the repertoire data. On average, 235,054 unique TCR beta nucleotide sequences were sequenced per donor among several hundred genotyped donors of the cohort, with roughly 18% of those sequences being non-productive. About 310 gigabases of sequencing data and some 85 million unique TCR sequences were included in an early release covering roughly 600 HLA-typed donors. The later analysis used no new phenotypic data to find candidate immune exposures, relying instead on TCR beta sequences and their occurrence across donors. HLA typing covered class I and class II loci at four-digit resolution. A separate validation cohort of roughly 130 different subjects was used in addition to the approximately 670-subject first cohort. An earlier analysis of several hundred of the donors used high-throughput TCR beta sequencing to judge whether each TCR beta V gene segment behaved as functional or pseudogenic. All discovery cohort repertoires had been generated using a single sequencing platform. A later analysis re-analyzed previously published TCR beta repertoires from 550 to 700 donors and added high-resolution HLA genotyping to study TCR occurrence patterns. The number of typed donors differed by locus: about 629-630 for A, B, C, DRB1 and DQB1; 500 to 550 for DQA1; roughly 600 for DPA1; and around 450 for DPB1. To predict cytomegalovirus infection status, the study combined high-throughput TCR immunosequencing, statistical association of individual TCRs with disease status, and machine learning. The study at large found these results: Most CMV-associated TCR beta chains appeared to be HLA-restricted in a later analysis, and the HLA associations seemed to be driven largely by CMV exposure. V-gene and J-gene trimming of TCR beta chains was associated with a missense DCLRE1C variant in a later genetic analysis, and the association was replicated in an independent cohort. Because HLA typing was missing for some donors at each locus, association tests included only the typed subset. For the cohort, immune exposure information was limited to CMV serostatus. In the study, some 180 TCR beta chains were listed as associated with cytomegalovirus. Some IMGT-functional V segments, including TRBV6-2 and TRBV6-3, could not be told apart with the 87-base-pair reads, so those segments were excluded. While some public TCRs were present in many individuals, most TCR sequences turned up only very rarely across donors. Correlated functional status among segregating V segments might reflect linkage disequilibrium, but an unknown experimental factor could not be ruled out. Fewer than 20 rarely observed V segments, including chromosome 9 orphons, were excluded from the earlier analysis of about 500 of the donors because counts were too low. In an earlier analysis of some 540 of the donors, most TCR beta V segments appeared in productive rearrangements about 87% or about 30% of the time, broadly matching IMGT annotations. The cohort was sequenced for TCR beta chains only, and without alpha or paired-chain data the features that could be detected were limited. According to a later genetic analysis, donors in an Asian-associated ancestry cluster had fewer N-insertions in productive TCRs than the roughly 670-donor mean. In a later analysis, around 17,000 TCR beta sequences were associated with specific HLA alleles at a false discovery rate of 0.05. Strong co-occurrence of HLA alleles, especially DR and DQ, made assigning TCR associations to individual alleles difficult. Sequencing depth was assumed to be roughly uniform across donors in the presence/absence analyses, though that assumption may not hold. A cluster of highly shared sequence variants was judged likely to be a technical artifact of the sequencing pipeline. A later analysis found that TCR association rates varied across HLA loci, with DRB1 alleles showing the most associated TCRs and HLA-C alleles the fewest. A further reported finding was that TCR beta sequences accurately predicted the HLA-A and HLA-B alleles for most subjects in the first cohort. The authors suggested that the approach could potentially be extended to other disease states and immunological phenotypes. A later analysis found that HLA-associated TCR beta chains were more clonally expanded and had lower generation probabilities than equally common non-associated chains. A later analysis reported that several top co-occurrence clusters appeared linked to parvovirus B19, influenza, CMV and Epstein-Barr virus. In vitro tests confirmed that a few of the cytomegalovirus-associated TCR beta chains recognize cytomegalovirus antigens. The classifier was reported to diagnose cytomegalovirus status with high specificity and sensitivity in both the original cohort and the validation cohort.

Concerning this clone: The specificity of this receptor is unknown. No qualities accompany the bases; no much larger clone lies one base away.

The cohort consisted of 600 to 750 healthy bone marrow donors. At the time of sampling, every cohort member was nominally healthy, though immune exposures that went unrecorded were likely present. The donor tested CMV seropositive, placing the donor among the roughly 300 seropositive members of the cohort. A peripheral blood sample was provided by each donor, and peripheral blood mononuclear cells were used for TCR beta sequencing. Genomic DNA was extracted from the blood cell samples with the Qiagen DNeasy Blood Extraction Kit. Measured from the cysteine to the phenylalanine, the CDR3 is 14 residues long. Only CDR3 DNA remains: 42 bases, in frame from the first base. V is clipped by 3 bases and J by 7 bases, and the sequence between their germline boundaries is 10 bases long. According to the germline V gene, CDR1 reads SGHAT and CDR2 reads FQNNGV. Library preparation was by the immunoSEQ multiplex PCR assay. For the multiplex PCR, a mixture combining 60 forward primers for TCR Vbeta segments and 13 reverse primers for TCR Jbeta segments was used. Amplification of the CDR3 region of rearranged TCR beta genes was performed with a multiplex PCR assay on genomic DNA. On the Illumina HiSeq System, the amplified TCR beta libraries were sequenced as 87-base-pair reads. Regarding the original processing steps: In a later analysis, roughly 80 million unique TCR beta chains were counted across the 500 to 850 repertoires, and approximately 11 million of these chains were shared by at least two donors. To remove PCR and sequencing errors, raw reads were error-corrected and collapsed into unique sequences using a nearest-neighbor algorithm that merged closely related sequences. CDR3 sequences were aligned to IMGT reference sequences to assign V, D and J gene segments. For a sequence to be retained, a match of at least six nucleotides was required to both a V gene segment and a J gene segment. Rearrangements were called productive when the CDR3 lacked stop codons and stayed in frame with V and J; all others were non-productive. Following IMGT convention, CDR3 was defined as the stretch from the second conserved V-encoded cysteine to the conserved J-encoded phenylalanine. In an earlier analysis of more than 550 of the donors, sequences lacking an unambiguous match to a single V gene segment were excluded. An earlier analysis of fewer than 750 of the donors called V segments functional above 56.7% productive rearrangements and segregating when the between-donor standard deviation exceeded 5%. A statistical classification framework was developed to diagnose cytomegalovirus status using the catalog of TCR beta chain sequences. In a later analysis, V and J genes were assigned by comparing TCR nucleotide sequences against IMGT/GENE-DB human TR gene sequences. In a later analysis, CDR3 sequences and most-parsimonious VDJ recombination scenarios were assigned using the TCRdist pipeline. In a later analysis, each TCR beta chain was defined by its CDR3 amino acid sequence together with its V-gene family, and reads without a unique V-gene family were excluded. In a later analysis, 450 to 600 highly shared, low-generation-probability nucleotide sequences were removed to address suspected cross-contamination and a sequencing artifact. In a later analysis, a clonal expansion index was calculated for each public chain from normalized within-repertoire ranks of inferred template counts. Generation probabilities in a later analysis came from a VDJ recombination model fitted to out-of-frame rearrangements, and those results were checked against IGoR. Hypergeometric tests were used in a later analysis to score TCR-TCR, TCR-HLA and TCR-CMV co-occurrence, with a repertoire-size bias correction applied to the TCR pairs. False discovery rates were estimated in a later analysis by permuting HLA or CMV assignments 20 times. In a later analysis, co-occurring TCRs were grouped with DBSCAN, and TCRdist sequence similarity was added when clustering was performed within HLA-allele-positive subsets. For co-occurrence clustering, repertoires with fewer than 30,000 or more than 120,000 public chains were excluded, along with roughly 5 repertoires with anomalous nucleotide sharing. TCRdb carries this immuneACCESS record with in-frame sequences only. Its versions omit some clonotypes, under half of them owing to an unresolved V gene in the studies checked, with the rest unexplained. V and J calls and clone size are given by that table; D and trimming were obtained from the DNA. The sample records about 150,000 clones, around 80% of which are singletons. About 5.2% of the sample is taken by the ten largest.

Rearrangement joined TRBV11-2 to TRBJ1-6, with an unclear D gene assignment. The sequencing input was PBMCs. This clonotype was sampled from a man younger than 40 in good health and CMV-seropositive. This receptor carries the CDR3 CASSFGNRNSPLHF. DNA sequence: TGTGCCAGCAGCTTCGGGAATCGCAATTCACCCCTCCACTTT.